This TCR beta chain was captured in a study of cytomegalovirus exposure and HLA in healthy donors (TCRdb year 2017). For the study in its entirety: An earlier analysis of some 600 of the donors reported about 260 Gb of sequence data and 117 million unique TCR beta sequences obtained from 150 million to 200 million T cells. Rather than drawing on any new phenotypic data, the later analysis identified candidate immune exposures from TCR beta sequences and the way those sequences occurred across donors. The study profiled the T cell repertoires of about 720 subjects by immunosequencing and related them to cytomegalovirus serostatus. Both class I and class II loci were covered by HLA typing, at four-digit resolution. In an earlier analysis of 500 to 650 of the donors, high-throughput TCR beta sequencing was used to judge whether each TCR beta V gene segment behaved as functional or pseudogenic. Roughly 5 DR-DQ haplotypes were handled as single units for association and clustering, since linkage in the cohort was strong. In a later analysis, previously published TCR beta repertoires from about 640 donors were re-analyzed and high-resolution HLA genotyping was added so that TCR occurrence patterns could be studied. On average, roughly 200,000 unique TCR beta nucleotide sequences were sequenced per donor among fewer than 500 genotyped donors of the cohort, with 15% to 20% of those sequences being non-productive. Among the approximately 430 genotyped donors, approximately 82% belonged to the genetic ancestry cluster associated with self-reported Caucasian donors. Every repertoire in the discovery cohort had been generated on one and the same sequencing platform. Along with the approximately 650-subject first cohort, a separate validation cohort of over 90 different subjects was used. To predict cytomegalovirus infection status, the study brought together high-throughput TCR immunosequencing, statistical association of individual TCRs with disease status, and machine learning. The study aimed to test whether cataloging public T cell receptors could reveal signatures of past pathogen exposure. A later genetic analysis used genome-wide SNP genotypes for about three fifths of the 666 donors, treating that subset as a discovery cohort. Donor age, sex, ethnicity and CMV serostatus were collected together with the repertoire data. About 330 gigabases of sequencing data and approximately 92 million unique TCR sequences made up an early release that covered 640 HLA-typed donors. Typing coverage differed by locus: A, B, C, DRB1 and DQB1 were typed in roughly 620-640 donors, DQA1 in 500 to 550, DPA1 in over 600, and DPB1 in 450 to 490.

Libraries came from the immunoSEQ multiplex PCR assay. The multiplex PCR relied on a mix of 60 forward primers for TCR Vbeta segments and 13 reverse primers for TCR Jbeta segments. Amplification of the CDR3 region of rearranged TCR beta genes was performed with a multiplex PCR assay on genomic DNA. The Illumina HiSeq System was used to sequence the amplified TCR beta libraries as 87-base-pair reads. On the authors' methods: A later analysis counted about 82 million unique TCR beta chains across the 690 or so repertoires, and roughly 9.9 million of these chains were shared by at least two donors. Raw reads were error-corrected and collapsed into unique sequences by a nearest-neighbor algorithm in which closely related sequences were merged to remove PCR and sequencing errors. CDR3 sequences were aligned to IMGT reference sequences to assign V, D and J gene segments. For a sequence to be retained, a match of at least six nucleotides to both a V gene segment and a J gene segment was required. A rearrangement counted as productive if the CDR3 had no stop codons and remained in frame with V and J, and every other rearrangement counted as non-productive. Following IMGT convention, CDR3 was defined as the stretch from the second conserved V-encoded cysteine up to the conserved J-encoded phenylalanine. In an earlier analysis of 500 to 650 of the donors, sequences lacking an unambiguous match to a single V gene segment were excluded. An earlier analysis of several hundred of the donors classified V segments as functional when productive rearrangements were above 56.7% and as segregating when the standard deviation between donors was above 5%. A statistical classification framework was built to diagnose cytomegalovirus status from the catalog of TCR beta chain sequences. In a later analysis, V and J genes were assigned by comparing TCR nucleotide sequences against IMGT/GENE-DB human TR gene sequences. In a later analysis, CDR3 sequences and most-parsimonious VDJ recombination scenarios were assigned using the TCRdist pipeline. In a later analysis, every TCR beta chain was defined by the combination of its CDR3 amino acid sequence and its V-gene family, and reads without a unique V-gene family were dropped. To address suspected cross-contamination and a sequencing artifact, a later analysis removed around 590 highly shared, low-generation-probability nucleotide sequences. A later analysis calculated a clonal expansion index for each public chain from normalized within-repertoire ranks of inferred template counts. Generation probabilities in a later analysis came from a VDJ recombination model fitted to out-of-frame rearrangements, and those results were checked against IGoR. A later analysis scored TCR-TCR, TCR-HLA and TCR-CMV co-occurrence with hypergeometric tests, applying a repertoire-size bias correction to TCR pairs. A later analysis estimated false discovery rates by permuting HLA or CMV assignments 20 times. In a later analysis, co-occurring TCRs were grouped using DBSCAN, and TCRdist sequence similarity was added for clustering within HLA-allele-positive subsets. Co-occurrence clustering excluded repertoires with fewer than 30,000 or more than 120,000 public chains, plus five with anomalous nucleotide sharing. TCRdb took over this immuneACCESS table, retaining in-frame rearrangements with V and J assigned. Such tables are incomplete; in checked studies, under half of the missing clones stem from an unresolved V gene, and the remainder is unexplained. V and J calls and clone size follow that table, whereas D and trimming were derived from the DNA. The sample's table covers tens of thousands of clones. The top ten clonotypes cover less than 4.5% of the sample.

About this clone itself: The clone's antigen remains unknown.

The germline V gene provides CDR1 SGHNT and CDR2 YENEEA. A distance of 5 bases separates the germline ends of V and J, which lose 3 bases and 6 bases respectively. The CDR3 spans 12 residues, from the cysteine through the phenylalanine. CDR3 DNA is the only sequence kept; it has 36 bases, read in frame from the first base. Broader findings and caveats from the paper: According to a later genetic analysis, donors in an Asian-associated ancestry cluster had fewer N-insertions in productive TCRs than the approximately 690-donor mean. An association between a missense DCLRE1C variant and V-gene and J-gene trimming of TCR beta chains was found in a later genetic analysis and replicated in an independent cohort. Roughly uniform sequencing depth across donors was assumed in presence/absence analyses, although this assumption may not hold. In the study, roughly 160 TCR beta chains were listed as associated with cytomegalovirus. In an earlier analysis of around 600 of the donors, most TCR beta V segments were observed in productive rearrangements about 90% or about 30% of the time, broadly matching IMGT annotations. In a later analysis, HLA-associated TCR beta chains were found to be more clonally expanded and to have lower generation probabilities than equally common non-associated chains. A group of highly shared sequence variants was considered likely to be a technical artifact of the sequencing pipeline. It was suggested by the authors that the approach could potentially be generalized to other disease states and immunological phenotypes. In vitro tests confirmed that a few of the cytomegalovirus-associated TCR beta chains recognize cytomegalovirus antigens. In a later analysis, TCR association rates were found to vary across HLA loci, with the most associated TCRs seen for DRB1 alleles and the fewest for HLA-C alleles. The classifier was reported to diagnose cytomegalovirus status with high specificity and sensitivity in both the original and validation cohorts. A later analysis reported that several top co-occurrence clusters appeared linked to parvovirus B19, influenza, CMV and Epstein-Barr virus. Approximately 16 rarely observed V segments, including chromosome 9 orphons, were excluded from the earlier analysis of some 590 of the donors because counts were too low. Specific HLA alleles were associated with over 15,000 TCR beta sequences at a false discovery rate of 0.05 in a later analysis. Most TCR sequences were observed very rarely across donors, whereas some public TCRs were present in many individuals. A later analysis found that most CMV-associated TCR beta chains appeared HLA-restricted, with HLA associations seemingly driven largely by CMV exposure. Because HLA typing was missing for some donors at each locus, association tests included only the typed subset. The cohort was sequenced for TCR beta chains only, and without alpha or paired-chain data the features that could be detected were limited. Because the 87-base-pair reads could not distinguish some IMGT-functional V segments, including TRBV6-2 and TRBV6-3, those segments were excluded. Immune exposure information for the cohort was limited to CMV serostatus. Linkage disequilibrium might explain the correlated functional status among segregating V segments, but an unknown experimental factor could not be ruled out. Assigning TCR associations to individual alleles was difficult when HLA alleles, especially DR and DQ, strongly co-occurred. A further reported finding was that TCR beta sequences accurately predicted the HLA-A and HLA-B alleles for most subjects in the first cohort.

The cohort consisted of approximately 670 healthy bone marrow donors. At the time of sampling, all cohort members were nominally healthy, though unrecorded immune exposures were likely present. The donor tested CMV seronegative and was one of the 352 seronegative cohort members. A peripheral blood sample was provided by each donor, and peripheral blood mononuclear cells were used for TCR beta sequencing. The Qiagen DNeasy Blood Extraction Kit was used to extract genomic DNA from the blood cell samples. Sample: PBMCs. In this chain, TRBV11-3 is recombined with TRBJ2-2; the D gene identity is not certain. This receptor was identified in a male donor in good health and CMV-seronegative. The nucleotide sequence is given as TGTGCCAGCAGCTTTCGGGCCGGGGAGCTGTTTTTT. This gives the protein CASSFRAGELFF.